Listed below are T cell receptor beta chains from one sample, sequenced in a study of chemoradiotherapy in HPV16-positive cancers. Assay used: immunoSEQ multiplex PCR; TCRdb lists only in-frame clones, some missing. In the table there are fewer than 70,000 clones, more than 75% of which are singletons. This sample comprised blood, obtained from a patient who underwent chemoradiotherapy. All receptors come from a human donor with HPV-associated anogenital cancer. The CDR3 runs from the conserved cysteine through the conserved F or W. A D gene is named only where the DNA matches it firmly. Rows may omit the clone size; those that give it use once, few, many or a size class.

D gene	V gene	J gene	clone size	CDR3 DNA	CDR3 protein
NA	TRBV19	TRBJ1-1	NA	TGTGCCAGTACCCCGGGAGGGCGGGGAAGGGTCACTGAAGCTTTCTTT	CASTPGGRGRVTEAFF
NA	TRBV15	TRBJ1-2	NA	TGTGCCACCAGCCCCTACGGAACAGACTATGGCTACACCTTC	CATSPYGTDYGYTF
TRBD1	TRBV25-1	TRBJ2-7	NA	TGTGCCAGCAGTGAGTCCGGGACAGGGCCCTACGAGCAGTACTTC	CASSESGTGPYEQYF
TRBD2	TRBV10-3	TRBJ2-3	NA	TGTGCCACCCCCCCAATAGCGGGAGCCGTAGATACGCAGTATTTT	CATPPIAGAVDTQYF
NA	TRBV7-6	TRBJ1-3	NA	TGTGCCAGCAGCCCTCAAACCAACACCATATATTTT	CASSPQTNTIYF
NA	TRBV19	TRBJ1-1	NA	TGTGCCAGTAGTTCCCCAGGGACTGACGCTTTCTTT	CASSSPGTDAFF
TRBD1	TRBV7-2	TRBJ1-2	NA	TGTGCCAGCACGCCAGATACTACCGACAGGGGCGGCTACACCTTC	CASTPDTTDRGGYTF
TRBD2	TRBV5-1	TRBJ2-1	NA	TGCGCCAGCAGTCCGGGAGGTCGTAACCACAATGAGCAGTTCTTC	CASSPGGRNHNEQFF
NA	TRBV19	TRBJ2-5	NA	TGTGCCAGTAGTATGGATGGGATTGAGACCCAGTACTTC	CASSMDGIETQYF
NA	TRBV27	TRBJ1-2	NA	TGTGCCAGCAGTTTTTCACCCGGACCTTTCAACTATGGCTACACCTTC	CASSFSPGPFNYGYTF
TRBD2	TRBV5-5	TRBJ2-5	once	TGTGCCAGCAGCCCCGGACTAGCGGGGGATGGTGGGTACCAAGAGACCCAGTACTTC	CASSPGLAGDGGYQETQYF
NA	TRBV7-2	TRBJ2-7	once	TGTGCCAGCAGCTTATCCCCCAGGGCCGGAGAGCAGTACTTC	CASSLSPRAGEQYF
TRBD2	TRBV4-3	TRBJ2-5	NA	TGCGCCAGCAGCCAAGAAGGGGACAGAGGACTAGCGGGACAATCGGAGACCCAGTACTTC	CASSQEGDRGLAGQSETQYF
NA	TRBV2	TRBJ1-6	NA	TGTGCCAGCAGGGAAGGGGACGGCAATTCACCCCTCCACTTT	CASREGDGNSPLHF
TRBD1	TRBV9	TRBJ1-2	NA	TGTGCCAGCAGGAGGGCAGGGGGCTTCTATGGCTACACCTTC	CASRRAGGFYGYTF
NA	TRBV19	TRBJ2-7	NA	TGTGCCAGCTCACCTTGGGCGGGGATGCTGAGCTCCTACGAGCAGTACTTC	CASSPWAGMLSSYEQYF
NA	TRBV4-2	TRBJ2-7	NA	TGTGCCAGCAGCCAAATCAGGGATTCGTCCTACGAGCAGTACTTC	CASSQIRDSSYEQYF
TRBD2	TRBV9	TRBJ2-7	NA	TGTGCCAGCAGCTCGACTAGCGGGACACCCGAGCAGTACTTC	CASSSTSGTPEQYF
NA	TRBV9	TRBJ2-3	NA	TGTGCCAGCAGCGGACCCCCCCCTGGGGTGCAGTATTTT	CASSGPPPGVQYF
NA	TRBV30	TRBJ1-6	NA	TGTGCCTGGAGAGCGATGGCCACTAATTCACCCCTCCACTTT	CAWRAMATNSPLHF
TRBD2	TRBV10-3	TRBJ2-1	NA	TGTGCCATCAGACTTGGACTAGCGGGAGGGCCAGGGGAGCAGTTCTTC	CAIRLGLAGGPGEQFF
NA	TRBV15	TRBJ1-2	NA	TGTGCCACCAGCAGGGCAAGCTCCTATGGCTACACCTTC	CATSRASSYGYTF
TRBD1	TRBV5-1	TRBJ1-2	once	TGCGCCAGCAGCTTGACAGGGGGCGTCGGAGGCTACACCTTC	CASSLTGGVGGYTF
NA	TRBV19	TRBJ2-7	NA	TGTGCCACCTCGGATTTTGGGTACGAGCAGTACTTC	CATSDFGYEQYF
TRBD1	TRBV4-1	TRBJ2-1	once	TGCGCCAGCAGCCAAGGGGACAGGCCCTACAATGAGCAGTTCTTC	CASSQGDRPYNEQFF
NA	TRBV14	TRBJ2-5	NA	TGTGCCAGCAGCCGCGGGACTGGTGAGACCCAGTACTTC	CASSRGTGETQYF
NA	TRBV27	TRBJ1-6	NA	TGTGCCAGCAGTTTCGGCCCGGCATTCCCCCTCCACTTT	CASSFGPAFPLHF
NA	TRBV5-4	TRBJ1-2	NA	TGTGCCAGCAGGCACAGGGCTGGGTATGGCTACACCTTC	CASRHRAGYGYTF
NA	TRBV5-4	TRBJ2-3	NA	TGTGCCAGCAGCCCTACAGGGACAGATACGCAGTATTTT	CASSPTGTDTQYF
NA	TRBV11-3	TRBJ2-2	NA	TGTGCCAGCAGCTTAGATTCGGGCGGGGAGCTGTTTTTT	CASSLDSGGELFF
TRBD2	TRBV27	TRBJ2-5	NA	TGTGCCAGCAGTTTTGCACTAGCGGGGGGGTGGGAGACCCAGTACTTC	CASSFALAGGWETQYF
TRBD1	TRBV2	TRBJ2-5	NA	TGTGCCAGCAGTACCCAAGGACAGGGCTTCCAAGAGACCCAGTACTTC	CASSTQGQGFQETQYF
NA	TRBV27	TRBJ2-7	NA	TGTGCCAGCAGTATCACCCCGTGGACAGAGCAGTACTTC	CASSITPWTEQYF
NA	TRBV15	TRBJ1-6	few	TGTGCCACCAGCAGAGAAAGGGGCAATAATTCACCCCTCCACTTT	CATSRERGNNSPLHF
NA	TRBV2	TRBJ1-2	NA	TGTGCCAGCGTTGGACAGATCCCTAACTATGGCTACACCTTC	CASVGQIPNYGYTF
TRBD1	TRBV7-6	TRBJ2-2	NA	TGTGCCAGCAGGCGGACAGGGGGCTACACCGGGGAGCTGTTTTTT	CASRRTGGYTGELFF
TRBD2	TRBV7-2	TRBJ2-1	once	TGTGCCAGCAGCTTATCCCTAGCGGGAAACAATGAGCAGTTCTTC	CASSLSLAGNNEQFF
NA	TRBV9	TRBJ1-3	NA	TGTGCCAGCAGCGTAGATCGGGGGGCTAGTGGAAACACCATATATTTT	CASSVDRGASGNTIYF
NA	TRBV7-7	TRBJ1-1	once	TGTGCCAGCAGCAAGGACAGAAACACTGAAGCTTTCTTT	CASSKDRNTEAFF
NA	TRBV9	TRBJ2-2	NA	TGTGCCAGCAGCGTAGTTGGCACCGGGGAGCTGTTTTTT	CASSVVGTGELFF
NA	TRBV19	TRBJ1-2	few	TGTGCCAGTAGTATACAGGGAATATATGGCTACACCTTC	CASSIQGIYGYTF
TRBD2	TRBV4-3	TRBJ2-1	NA	TGCGCCAGCAGCCAAGTGGCTAGCGGGAGTAATGAGCAGTTCTTC	CASSQVASGSNEQFF
TRBD1	TRBV7-2	TRBJ2-1	NA	TGTGCCACCGGAACAGGGGGCCCGGGGGAGCAGTTCTTC	CATGTGGPGEQFF
TRBD2	TRBV4-1	TRBJ2-3	NA	TGCGCCAGCAGCCGAACCGGGACTAGCGGGGTAGAGGGTACGCAGTATTTT	CASSRTGTSGVEGTQYF
TRBD1	TRBV5-6	TRBJ1-2	NA	TGTGCCAGCAGCGGAACCGGGACAGCCGTCGACTATGGCTACACCTTC	CASSGTGTAVDYGYTF
NA	TRBV27	TRBJ1-5	NA	TGTGCCAGCAATGACGTGTCGGGCAATCAGCCCCAGCATTTT	CASNDVSGNQPQHF
NA	TRBV10-3	TRBJ1-1	NA	TGTGCCATCGGCCGGGACACACAGAACACTGAAGCTTTCTTT	CAIGRDTQNTEAFF
NA	TRBV2	TRBJ1-4	NA	TGTGCCAGCAGTGGGGGGCACACGGAACCGTTTTTT	CASSGGHTEPFF
TRBD2	TRBV12-5	TRBJ2-1	NA	TGTGCTAGTGGCCTCGGTCGGGAGGGCTCCTACAATGAGCAGTTCTTC	CASGLGREGSYNEQFF
NA	TRBV10-1	TRBJ2-3	NA	TGCGCCAGCAGTGAGGCAGGCGCGGGCACAGATACGCAGTATTTT	CASSEAGAGTDTQYF
NA	TRBV7-6	TRBJ2-3	NA	TGTGCCAGCAGCTTTCTTAAAACTAGCACAGATACGCAGTATTTT	CASSFLKTSTDTQYF